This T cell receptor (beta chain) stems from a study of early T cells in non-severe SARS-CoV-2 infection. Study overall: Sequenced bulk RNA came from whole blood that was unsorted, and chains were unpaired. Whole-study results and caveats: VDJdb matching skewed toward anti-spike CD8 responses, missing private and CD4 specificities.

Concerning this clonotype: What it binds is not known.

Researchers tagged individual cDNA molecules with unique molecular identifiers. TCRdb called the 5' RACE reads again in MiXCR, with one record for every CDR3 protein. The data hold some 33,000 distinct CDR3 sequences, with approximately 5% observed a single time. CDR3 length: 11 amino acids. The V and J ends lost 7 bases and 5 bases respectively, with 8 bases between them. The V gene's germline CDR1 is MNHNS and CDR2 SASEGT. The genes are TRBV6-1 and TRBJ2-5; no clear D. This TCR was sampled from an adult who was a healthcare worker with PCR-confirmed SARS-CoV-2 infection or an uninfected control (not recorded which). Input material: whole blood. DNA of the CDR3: TGTGCCAGCATTGGGCCCGAGACCCAGTACTTC. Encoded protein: CASIGPETQYF.